What follows are 29 T cell receptor beta chains derived from one specimen sequenced in a study of shared clonotypes between healthy human individuals. Produced via immunoSEQ multiplex PCR; TCRdb's table is partial and in-frame only. This table holds 2 million to 3 million clones, roughly nine tenths found once. The sequenced material came from naive CD4+ T cells sorted from blood. Subset in this sample: CD45RA+ positively selected. These receptors came from a man younger than 35 in good health.

The chain combines TRBV5-1 with TRBJ1-6, with D unclear. The CDR3 is made up of 16 amino acids. The germline CDR1 and CDR2 sequences are SGHRS and YFSETQ. Trimming pared 4 bases from V and 9 bases from J, leaving 20 bases between. The CDR3 sequence is CASSKRTPQEGSPLHF. In nucleotides, the CDR3 is TGCGCCAGCAGCAAACGGACCCCACAAGAGGGTTCACCCCTCCACTTT.

The rearrangement uses TRBV6-1 and TRBJ1-5; 8 bases map to TRBD1. The CDR3 contains 15 residues. Germline V CDR1 and CDR2: MNHNS, SASEGT. V dropped 6 bases and J dropped 0; count of bases not matched to a gene: 4. In DNA form, the CDR3 reads TGTGCCAGCAGGACAGGGGCTTATAGCAATCAGCCCCAGCATTTT. It translates to CASRTGAYSNQPQHF.

The genes are TRBV28 and TRBJ1-6; D may be TRBD1 (6 bases). V shed 8 bases and J shed 9 bases, with 14 bases lying between them. Germline V gives CDR1 MDHEN, CDR2 SYDVKM. The CDR3 length is 13 residues. This CDR3 reads CASGTTGTSPLHF. In DNA form, the CDR3 reads TGTGCCAGCGGTACTACAGGGACTTCACCCCTCCACTTT.

The CDR3 spells CASSIGQQSSGANVLTF. Written as DNA, the CDR3 is TGTGCCAGTAGTATAGGTCAGCAGAGCTCTGGGGCCAACGTCCTGACTTTC. The chain recombines TRBV19 with TRBJ2-6; D uncertain. V lost 1 base and J 0 bases, leaving 10 bases between the germline ends. The CDR3 runs 17 residues. The V gene's germline CDR1 is LNHDA and CDR2 SQIVND (reference sequence).

V and J are TRBV19 and TRBJ2-1; either TRBD1 or TRBD2 may supply D (5 bases each). Trimming shortened V by 7 bases and J by 10 bases, and 17 bases separated the two germline ends. CDR3 length: 13 residues. Germline assignment: CDR1 LNHDA and CDR2 SQIVND (reference sequence). The CDR3 sequence: CASTSPGAGEQFF. The CDR3 region has the DNA TGTGCCAGTACCTCCCCCGGGGCAGGGGAGCAGTTCTTC.

This chain links TRBV10-3 with TRBJ2-7; no reliable D call. Per the germline V gene, CDR1 is ENHRY and CDR2 is SYGVKD. V lost 4 bases, J lost 3 bases, and 13 bases lay in between. The CDR3 covers 14 residues. The CDR3 DNA sequence: TGTGCCATCAGTGCGAGGCTCTTAGACTACGAGCAGTACTTC. The encoded protein is CAISARLLDYEQYF.

This clone occurred once. V is TRBV5-1 and J is TRBJ2-3; no reliable D call. V was clipped by 0 bases and J by 5 bases, with 7 bases between them. Per the germline V gene, CDR1 is SGHRS and CDR2 is YFSETQ. This CDR3 comprises 13 residues. The CDR3 bases are TGCGCCAGCAGCTTGGCCGGCCTAGATACGCAGTATTTT. This gives the protein CASSLAGLDTQYF. The whole variable domain, remainder taken from reference TRBV5-1 and TRBJ2-3, is KAGVTQTPRYLIKTRGQQVTLSCSPISGHRSVSWYQQTPGQGLQFLFEYFSETQRNKGNFPGRFSGRQFSNSRSEMNVSTLELGDSALYLCASSLAGLDTQYFGPGTRLTVL.

The chain joins TRBV6-6 to TRBJ2-3; 7 bases align to TRBD2. Germline assignment: CDR1 MNHNY and CDR2 SVGAGI (reference sequence). V was clipped by 0 bases and J by 3 bases; unmatched bases: 6. The CDR3 loop spans 16 amino acids. For the CDR3, the DNA is TGTGCCAGCAGTTACTCGACTAGCCTTTTGACAGATACGCAGTATTTT. This translates into CASSYSTSLLTDTQYF.

The chain uses TRBV6-5 and TRBJ2-3; 7 positions agree with TRBD1. The J segment lost 1 base and the V segment lost 5 bases, leaving 6 bases of the junction unmatched. There are 15 residues in the CDR3. Germline V gene lookup returns CDR1 MNHEY and CDR2 SVGAGI. CDR3 amino acids: CASSHGQERTDTQYF. CDR3 DNA sequence: TGTGCCAGCAGTCACGGACAGGAACGCACAGATACGCAGTATTTT.

As concerns this clone: This same CDR3 is encoded by further DNA sequences in the sample. The chain uses TRBV2 and TRBJ1-5; 8 bases are shared with TRBD1. The V and J ends lost 6 bases and 2 bases, in that order; junction bases with no gene match: 3. Germline V CDR1 and CDR2: SNHLY, FYNNEI. This CDR3 has 14 residues. CDR3 bases: TGTGCCAGCAGCGAGACAGGGGGCAATCAGCCCCAGCATTTT. Amino acids: CASSETGGNQPQHF.

The rearrangement uses TRBV12-2 and TRBJ2-3; TRBD1 is the table's D call and was not checked against the DNA. TRBV12-2 is deemed a pseudogene. The CDR3 extends over 16 amino acids. CDR3 nucleotides: TGTGCAAGTCGCTTAGGGGGCAGGGGGCCCACAGATACGCAGTATTTT. It specifies CASRLGGRGPTDTQYF.

The rearrangement links TRBV4-3 to TRBJ2-1; tentative D call: TRBD2 (7 bases). The V end lost 0 bases, the J end lost 4 bases, and 16 bases lay between the germline ends. Germline V gene sequence: CDR1 LGHNA, CDR2 YSLEER. CDR3 length equals 17 residues. The CDR3 loop is CASSQDIGGQRYNEQFF. Written as DNA, the CDR3 is TGCGCCAGCAGCCAAGATATCGGGGGGCAGAGGTACAATGAGCAGTTCTTC.

The genes are TRBV6-5 and TRBJ2-7, with 8 bases aligning to TRBD1. Per germline, CDR1 MNHEY and CDR2 SVGAGI. The CDR3 spans 11 residues. V trimming: 5 bases; J trimming: 10 bases; junction bases outside the gene matches: 4. CDR3 DNA: TGTGCCAGCAGTAAGGGACAGGACCAGTACTTC. Amino acids: CASSKGQDQYF.

This sequence joins TRBV18 and TRBJ1-3; 8 bases match TRBD1. CDR3 length: 16 residues. Looked up from germline, CDR1 is KGHSH and CDR2 is LQKENI. Trimming at V came to 0 bases and at J to 4 bases, leaving 5 bases not matched to a gene. This CDR3 reads CASSPPNDRGGNTIYF. CDR3 nucleotide sequence: TGTGCCAGCTCACCACCGAATGACAGGGGCGGAAACACCATATATTTT.

The V and J genes are TRBV15 and TRBJ2-6, with D perhaps matching TRBD1 or TRBD2 (5 bases each). CDR3 length: 18 residues. Trimming cost V 0 bases and J 0 bases, with 12 bases left between them. Germline CDR1 reads LNHNV; CDR2 reads YYDKDF (reference sequence). The CDR3 nucleotides are TGTGCCACCAGCAGAGATTTTGGGGGTTTCTCTGGGGCCAACGTCCTGACTTTC. Protein sequence: CATSRDFGGFSGANVLTF.

V usage is TRBV23-1 and J usage is TRBJ2-1, with 7 positions matching TRBD1. TRBV23-1 is sorted into the ORF group, with uncertain function. The V gene end was trimmed by 3 bases and the J gene end by 8 bases; junction bases not matched to a gene: 4. The CDR3 loop spans 13 amino acids. The CDR3 DNA is TGCGCCAGCAGTCAGAACAGGGGAGATGAGCAGTTCTTC. It translates to CASSQNRGDEQFF.

The J gene is TRBJ2-7, the V gene TRBV5-4; weak D call: TRBD2 (6 bases). Germline lookup yields CDR1 SGHNT and CDR2 YYREEE (reference sequence). The CDR3 spans 12 residues. Trimming removed 0 bases at V and 5 bases at J, with 6 bases between. The CDR3 DNA sequence: TGTGCCAGCAGCTTGGCGGGGGACGAGCAGTACTTC. Translating gives CASSLAGDEQYF.

The genes are TRBV6-5 and TRBJ1-2; perhaps TRBD1 as D (5 bases). V lost 5 bases to trimming and J lost 5 bases, with 15 bases between them. From germline, CDR1 is MNHEY and CDR2 SVGAGI. The CDR3 length is 14 residues. The CDR3 DNA reads TGTGCCAGCAGTCGGGGACCGGCGAAGTATGGCTACACCTTC. Encoded protein: CASSRGPAKYGYTF.

The chain combines TRBV18 with TRBJ1-2; 10 nucleotides match TRBD1. The germline gives CDR1 KGHSH, CDR2 LQKENI. This CDR3 contains 19 residues. J gave up 7 bases and V 0 bases, and 17 bases lay outside the gene matches. The CDR3 is CASSPPVNRDRGFTSGYTF. The CDR3, as DNA: TGTGCCAGCTCACCACCGGTGAATCGGGACAGGGGCTTTACCTCTGGCTACACCTTC.

As concerns this clone: The sample contains more than one DNA sequence encoding this CDR3. This chain uses TRBV9 with TRBJ2-1, with unresolved D. CDR1 and CDR2 from the germline V gene are SGDLS and YYNGEE. The CDR3 covers 16 residues. V was pared by 1 base and J by 0 bases, with 11 bases between. CDR3 sequence: CASSVSGPSSYNEQFF. The CDR3 region has the DNA TGTGCCAGCAGCGTATCCGGACCGAGCTCCTACAATGAGCAGTTCTTC.

The chain recombines TRBV25-1 with TRBJ1-1; tentatively, D is TRBD1 (5 bases). V lost 4 bases and J 4 bases, leaving 13 bases between the germline ends. Germline-derived CDR1 and CDR2 are MGHDK and SYGVNS. The CDR3 runs to 14 residues. The CDR3 DNA reads TGTGCCAGCAGTGCTGAGGGGATTGGCACTGAAGCTTTCTTT. Translating it yields CASSAEGIGTEAFF.

The CDR3 spells CASSLSGFWTGELFF. The CDR3 nucleotides read TGTGCCAGCTCACTGTCGGGGTTCTGGACCGGGGAGCTGTTTTTT. The chain links TRBV18 to TRBJ2-2; the D gene is possibly TRBD2 (5 bases). V was cut by 4 bases and J by 5 bases, with 14 bases left in between. This CDR3 has 15 residues. The germline V gene has CDR1 KGHSH and CDR2 LQKENI.

A remark on this clone: One junction end does not reproduce the germline sequence, and a read error may be involved. The chain combines TRBV4-3 with TRBJ1-1, with D maybe TRBD1 (5 bases). CDR3 length: 16 residues. Germline V CDR1 and CDR2: LGHNA, YSLEER. The CDR3 loop is CASSQVGWGSNIEAFF. In nucleotides, the CDR3 is TGCGCCAGCAGCCAAGTGGGATGGGGCTCGAACATTGAAGCTTTCTTT.

The chain links TRBV19 to TRBJ2-7; D not certain. The germline V gene encodes CDR1 LNHDA and CDR2 SQIVND (reference sequence). The V end lost 5 bases, the J end lost 0 bases, and 11 bases lay between the germline ends. This CDR3 is built from 14 residues. CDR3 nucleotides: TGTGCCAGTAGTTCAGAACAGCACTCCTACGAGCAGTACTTC. Residues: CASSSEQHSYEQYF.

The V call is TRBV5-1, the J call TRBJ2-3; TRBD2 might be the D (5 bases). The CDR3 totals 14 residues. CDR1 and CDR2 from the germline V gene are SGHRS and YFSETQ. The V end was cut by 6 bases, the J end by 0 bases, with 11 bases between. The CDR3 loop is CASTSGLSTDTQYF. CDR3 bases: TGCGCCAGCACCAGCGGACTGAGCACAGATACGCAGTATTTT.

This chain joins TRBV18 and TRBJ2-3; D is unclear. Trimming pared 1 base from V and 4 bases from J, leaving 6 bases between. Germline values: CDR1 KGHSH, CDR2 LQKENI. CDR3 length: 13 amino acids. CDR3 in DNA: TGTGCCAGCTCACCACAGGTGGCAGATACGCAGTATTTT. It is translated as CASSPQVADTQYF.

The CDR3 DNA sequence: TGTGCCTGGAGTCAGGGTCGCGCGTACAATGAGCAGTTCTTC. Its translation: CAWSQGRAYNEQFF. V is TRBV30 and J is TRBJ2-1; tentatively, D is TRBD1 (5 bases). The V and J ends lost 2 bases and 4 bases respectively, with 12 bases between them. Germline loops: CDR1 GTSNPN, CDR2 SVGIG (reference sequence). The CDR3 totals 14 residues.

This clone has only a few counts. The chain couples TRBV19 to TRBJ2-2; the D gene is possibly TRBD2 (5 bases). Germline-derived CDR1 and CDR2 are LNHDA and SQIVND (reference sequence). V dropped 2 bases and J dropped 6 bases, with 10 bases sitting between them. The CDR3 loop spans 14 amino acids. The CDR3 region has the DNA TGTGCCAGTAGTATAACTAGTATGTCCGGGGAGCTGTTTTTT. It is translated as CASSITSMSGELFF.

The chain employs TRBV28 and TRBJ1-6; the D gene is possibly TRBD1 (5 bases). V was cut by 6 bases and J by 6 bases, with 12 bases left in between. CDR1 and CDR2 (germline): MDHEN, SYDVKM. The CDR3 sequence is 14 residues long. The CDR3 reads CASSPGGGNSPLHF. The CDR3 DNA reads as TGTGCCAGCAGCCCTGGCGGGGGTAATTCACCCCTCCACTTT.